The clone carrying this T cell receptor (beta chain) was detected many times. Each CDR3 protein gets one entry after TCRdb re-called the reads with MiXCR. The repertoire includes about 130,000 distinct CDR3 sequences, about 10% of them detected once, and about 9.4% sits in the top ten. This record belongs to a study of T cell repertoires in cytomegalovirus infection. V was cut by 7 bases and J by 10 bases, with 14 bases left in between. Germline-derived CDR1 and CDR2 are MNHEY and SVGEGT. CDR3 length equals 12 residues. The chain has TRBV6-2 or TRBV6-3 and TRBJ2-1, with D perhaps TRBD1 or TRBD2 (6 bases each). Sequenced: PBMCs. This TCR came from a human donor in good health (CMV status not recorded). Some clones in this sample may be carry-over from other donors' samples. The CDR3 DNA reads TGTGCCAGCAAGGGCCAAGGGGGGGAGCAGTTCTTC. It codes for CASKGQGGEQFF.